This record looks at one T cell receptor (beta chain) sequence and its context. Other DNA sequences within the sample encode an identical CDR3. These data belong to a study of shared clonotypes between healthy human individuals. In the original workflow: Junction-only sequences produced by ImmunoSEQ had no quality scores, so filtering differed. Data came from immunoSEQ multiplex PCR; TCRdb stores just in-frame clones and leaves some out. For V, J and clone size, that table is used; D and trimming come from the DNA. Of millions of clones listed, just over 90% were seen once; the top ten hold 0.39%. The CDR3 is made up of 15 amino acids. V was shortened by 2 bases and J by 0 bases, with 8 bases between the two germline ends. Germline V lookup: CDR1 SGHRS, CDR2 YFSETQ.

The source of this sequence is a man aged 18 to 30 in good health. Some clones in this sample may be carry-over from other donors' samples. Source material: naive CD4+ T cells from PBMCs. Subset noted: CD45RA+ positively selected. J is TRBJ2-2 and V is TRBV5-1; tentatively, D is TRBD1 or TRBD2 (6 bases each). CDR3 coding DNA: TGCGCCAGCAGCTTCGGGGGCCCGAACACCGGGGAGCTGTTTTTT. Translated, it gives CASSFGGPNTGELFF.